The entry below gives a single T cell receptor beta chain sequence along with its context. The antigen is not known. This sample is part of a study of blood T cells in healthy people across ages. There are 15 residues in the CDR3. The germline gives CDR1 SGHTA, CDR2 FQGNSA. The V and J ends lost 5 bases and 7 bases, in that order; junction bases with no gene match: 10. A second PCR of about 7 to 12 cycles used a sample-barcoded 5' primer and a J-beta primer mix. Tags on each cDNA molecule came from a template-switch adaptor with 12 random nucleotides. MiXCR, run by TCRdb on the 5' RACE reads, gives a single entry per CDR3 protein. Seen here are 500,000 to 600,000 distinct CDR3 sequences, roughly 28% observed once, and the top ten hold under 20%. Study observations and caveats: Estimates of diversity drawn from one million T cells were considered underestimates. Nothing was known about donor CMV status, and this possibly confounded expanded clonotype changes. Fewer expanded clones and more diversity marked long-lived versus aged donors.

The material sequenced was blood. The rearrangement joins TRBV7-2 to TRBJ2-1; 8 bases line up with TRBD2. This receptor was taken from a woman between 65 and 79 years old in good health. Here the CDR3 DNA reads TGTGCCAGCAGCCCGGTGGCGGGAGGCTGGAATGAGCAGTTCTTC. Its translation: CASSPVAGGWNEQFF. The full variable domain, rest sourced from reference TRBV7-2 and TRBJ2-1, is GAGVSQSPSNKVTEKGKDVELRCDPISGHTALYWYRQSLGQGLEFLIYFQGNSAPDKSGLPSDRFSAERTGGSVSTLTIQRTQQEDSAVYLCASSPVAGGWNEQFFGPGTRLTVL.